Below, 19 T cell receptor beta chains from the same sample are listed, as sequenced in a study of vaccination and CD4 T cells after COVID-19. MiXCR, applied by TCRdb to the PCR reads, yields one record per CDR3 protein. The sample holds over 25,000 distinct CDR3 sequences, roughly 50% seen once. Time point given: late sampling 161 to 241 days after vaccination in three convalescent patients. The sequencing used CD4+ T cells from blood, collected about 7 months after SARS-CoV-2 vaccination. These receptors originate from a human donor who had recovered from COVID-19.

The chain is built from TRBV5-4 and TRBJ2-5, with D possibly being TRBD2 (6 bases). V was cut by 9 bases and J by 3 bases, with 12 bases left in between. Germline assignment: CDR1 SGHNT and CDR2 YYREEE (reference sequence). The CDR3 sequence is 12 residues long. The CDR3: CAIGGVEETQYF. The CDR3 DNA follows: TGTGCCATCGGGGGAGTTGAAGAGACCCAGTACTTC.

The V call is TRBV20-1, the J call TRBJ2-7; tentatively, D is TRBD2 (6 bases). This CDR3 is built from 13 residues. Looked up from germline, CDR1 is DFQATT and CDR2 is SNEGSKA (reference sequence). V dropped 6 bases and J dropped 1 base, with 13 bases sitting between them. Here the CDR3 DNA reads TGCAGTGCCGGAGGGCCTGAATCCTACGAGCAGTACTTC. Translation gives CSAGGPESYEQYF.

The chain uses TRBV5-4 and TRBJ2-5, with D possibly matching TRBD1 (5 bases). V lost 0 bases and J lost 10, with 13 bases in between. CDR3 length: 13 residues. Germline assignment: CDR1 SGHNT and CDR2 YYREEE (reference sequence). The chain's CDR3 is CASSLVGQGDQYF. The DNA for the CDR3 is TGTGCCAGCAGCTTGGTCGGGCAGGGTGACCAGTACTTC.

J is TRBJ2-1 and V is TRBV7-2; D perhaps matches TRBD1 (6 bases). V was cut by 5 bases and J by 4 bases, with 15 bases left in between. The germline V gene has CDR1 SGHTA and CDR2 FQGNSA. This CDR3 is 15 amino acids long. CDR3 amino acids: CASSLAGTLYNEQFF. CDR3 nucleotide sequence: TGTGCCAGCAGCCTGGCCGGGACACTTTACAATGAGCAGTTCTTC. Variable domain in full (rest from reference TRBV7-2 and TRBJ2-1): GAGVSQSPSNKVTEKGKDVELRCDPISGHTALYWYRQSLGQGLEFLIYFQGNSAPDKSGLPSDRFSAERTGGSVSTLTIQRTQQEDSAVYLCASSLAGTLYNEQFFGPGTRLTVL.

The rearrangement uses TRBV27 and TRBJ2-2; D uncertain. CDR1 and CDR2 from the germline V gene are MNHEY and SMNVEV (reference sequence). With 3 bases removed from V and 4 bases from J, the gap between germline ends came to 3 bases. This CDR3 has 12 residues. CDR3 in amino acids: CASSFGTGELFF. The DNA of the CDR3 is TGTGCCAGCAGTTTTGGCACCGGGGAGCTGTTTTTT.

CDR3 sequence reads: CASSLDSQYTQYF. The CDR3 nucleotides are TGTGCCAGCAGCTTAGACAGCCAGTATACGCAGTATTTT. This sequence joins TRBV7-3 and TRBJ2-3; weak D call: TRBD1 (5 bases). The CDR3 is made up of 13 amino acids. V lost 2 bases and J 7 bases, leaving 10 bases between the germline ends. Germline CDR1 is SGHTA and CDR2 is FQGTGA. The full variable domain, with the rest looked up from reference TRBV7-3 and TRBJ2-3, is GAGVSQTPSNKVTEKGKYVELRCDPISGHTALYWYRQSLGQGPEFLIYFQGTGAADDSGLPNDRFFAVRPEGSVSTLKIQRTERGDSAVYLCASSLDSQYTQYFGPGTRLTVL.

The CDR3: CASSSDWGVSSYEQYF. CDR3 nucleotides: TGTGCCAGCAGCTCAGACTGGGGCGTTAGCTCCTACGAGCAGTACTTC. The gene calls are TRBV7-9 and TRBJ2-7; perhaps TRBD1 as D (5 bases). The germline V gene encodes CDR1 SEHNR and CDR2 FQNEAQ (reference sequence). Trimming removed 4 bases at V and 0 bases at J, with 16 bases between. The CDR3 covers 16 residues.

The chain combines TRBV6-5 with TRBJ2-7; 7 nucleotides match TRBD1. The V gene end was trimmed by 4 bases and the J gene end by 6 bases; junction bases not matched to a gene: 3. This CDR3 is 12 amino acids long. CDR1 is MNHEY, CDR2 SVGAGI, per germline. CDR3 in DNA: TGTGCCAGCAGTTCCCACAGGGGCGAGCAGTACTTC. It codes for CASSSHRGEQYF.

This chain uses TRBV6-1 with TRBJ2-7; 11 nucleotides line up with TRBD2. Germline values: CDR1 MNHNS, CDR2 SASEGT. J gave up 3 bases and V 6 bases, and 10 bases lay outside the gene matches. The CDR3 length is 16 residues. The CDR3 protein is CASRTIAGGKIYEQYF. CDR3 DNA: TGTGCCAGCAGGACCATAGCGGGAGGGAAAATCTACGAGCAGTACTTC.

This clonotype occurred once. The V and J genes are TRBV7-2 and TRBJ2-7; 10 bases fit TRBD2. V was pared by 3 bases and J by 1 base, with 3 bases of the junction left unmatched. The CDR3 spans 15 residues. Germline-derived CDR1 and CDR2 are SGHTA and FQGNSA. In nucleotides, the CDR3 is TGTGCCAGCAGCTTGACTAGCGGGCCATCCTACGAGCAGTACTTC. Translation: CASSLTSGPSYEQYF.

This clonotype was seen only once. The chain combines TRBV6-5 with TRBJ1-2; D gene uncertain. Trimming removed 0 bases at V and 8 bases at J, with 13 bases between. The CDR3 sequence is 14 residues long. Germline CDR1 reads MNHEY; CDR2 reads SVGAGI. The CDR3 region is CASSYSNLGGGYTF. In DNA, the CDR3 is TGTGCCAGCAGTTACTCGAACCTGGGCGGCGGCTACACCTTC.

The chain uses TRBV4-1 and TRBJ2-7; the D gene is possibly TRBD2 (5 bases). Trimming stripped 4 bases from V and 3 bases from J, with 16 bases between. This CDR3 is 15 amino acids long. Per the germline V gene, CDR1 is MGHRA and CDR2 is YSYEKL. The DNA for the CDR3 is TGCGCCAGCAGCCTTATCCGGGATACAAACTACGAGCAGTACTTC. Amino acid sequence: CASSLIRDTNYEQYF.

The chain carries TRBV7-9 and TRBJ1-1; 9 nucleotides line up with TRBD1. Per germline, CDR1 SEHNR and CDR2 FQNEAQ (reference sequence). Trimming cost V 5 bases and J 11 bases; bases outside gene matches: 9. This CDR3 is built from 13 residues. The CDR3, as DNA: TGTGCCAGCAGCAACCGGGACAGGGAGCTGGCTTTCTTT. Its protein product is CASSNRDRELAFF.

This clonotype was observed a handful of times. The rearrangement joins TRBV7-2 to TRBJ2-3; 10 bases match TRBD2. Unmatched junction bases numbered 8, after V lost 5 bases and J lost 0 bases. CDR3 length: 17 amino acids. Germline assignment: CDR1 SGHTA and CDR2 FQGNSA. DNA of the CDR3: TGTGCCAGCAGCAAGGGACTAGCGAGACCTAGCACAGATACGCAGTATTTT. This codes for CASSKGLARPSTDTQYF.

J is TRBJ2-1 and V is TRBV20-1; possibly TRBD2 for D (6 bases). Germline V gene lookup returns CDR1 DFQATT and CDR2 SNEGSKA (reference sequence). This CDR3 contains 15 residues. The germline V and J ends were trimmed by 3 bases and 2 bases, with 14 bases remaining between them. This CDR3 reads CSASHLASPYNEQFF. CDR3 coding DNA: TGCAGTGCTAGCCATCTAGCGTCCCCCTACAATGAGCAGTTCTTC.

CDR3: CASSLIGVEQFF. CDR3 DNA: TGTGCCAGCAGCTTAATTGGAGTCGAGCAGTTCTTC. The V call is TRBV7-3, the J call TRBJ2-1; D not resolved. Trimming removed 1 base from V and 10 bases from J, with 8 bases in between. Germline V gene lookup returns CDR1 SGHTA and CDR2 FQGTGA. This CDR3 is 12 amino acids long.

This clonotype was observed a handful of times. A read error may account for a junction end that differs from germline. This chain joins TRBV10-2 and TRBJ1-1; possibly TRBD1 for D (5 bases). The CDR3 consists of 13 residues. Germline assignment: CDR1 WSHSY and CDR2 SAAADI. CDR3 loop: CATSIGRGSEAFF. The CDR3 DNA reads as TGCGCCACCAGTATCGGGCGGGGCTCTGAAGCTTTCTTT.

This clonotype occurred a few times. The genes are TRBV7-2 and TRBJ2-7; the match to TRBD2 covers 12 bases. Per germline, CDR1 SGHTA and CDR2 FQGNSA. The CDR3 covers 18 residues. V was clipped by 3 bases and J by 0 bases; unmatched bases: 9. Here the CDR3 reads CASSFTLAGGRSSYEQYF. The DNA for the CDR3 is TGTGCCAGCAGCTTTACCCTAGCGGGGGGGAGGAGCTCCTACGAGCAGTACTTC.

This clonotype is labeled medium-sized. This sequence joins TRBV28 and TRBJ2-3; 12 bases are shared with TRBD2. The CDR3 is 15 residues long. V lost 5 bases, J lost 2 bases, and 2 bases stayed unmatched. The germline gives CDR1 MDHEN, CDR2 SYDVKM. CDR3 amino acids: CASSRLAGDTDTQYF. CDR3 sequence (DNA): TGTGCCAGCAGTCGACTAGCGGGAGACACAGATACGCAGTATTTT.